The rows below give T cell receptor beta chains drawn from one sample of a study of T cells in Graves' hyperthyroidism and ophthalmopathy. TCRdb re-analysed the multiplex PCR reads in MiXCR, keeping a single row per CDR3 protein. The repertoire has around 360,000 distinct CDR3 sequences, 13% to 15% of them found once; the top ten carry roughly 19%. The specimen was blood. The receptors come from a woman aged 55-75 years with Graves' ophthalmopathy. CDR3s include the opening cysteine and the closing phenylalanine or tryptophan. The order of the fields is D gene, J gene, CDR3 length, V gene, clone size, CDR3 DNA, CDR3 protein. D genes are given only for firm matches. Clone size, where shown, is once, few, many, or a class for clones that have expanded.

-,TRBJ2-3,14,TRBV5-1,many,TGCGCCAGCAGCTTGGCCCAGAGCACAGATACGCAGTATTTT,CASSLAQSTDTQYF
-,TRBJ2-2,15,TRBV6-1,-,TGTGCCAGCAGTCCCGCCATCTTGTCTTCCGGGGAGCTGTTTTTT,CASSPAILSSGELFF
TRBD2,TRBJ2-3,15,TRBV12-3/TRBV12-4,many,TGTGCCAGTCGTGCCCCGGGACTAGCGGGAGATACGCAGTATTTT,CASRAPGLAGDTQYF
-,TRBJ2-1,15,TRBV15,-,TGTGCCACCAGCAGAGATCCAGGACAGAGTAATGAGCAGTTCTTC,CATSRDPGQSNEQFF
-,TRBJ1-2,14,TRBV19,-,TGTGCCAGTAGTATTCAAGGAGAGTTAGATGGCTACACCTTC,CASSIQGELDGYTF
TRBD2,TRBJ2-7,16,TRBV3-1,many,TGTGCCAGCAGCCAAGCACGGACTAGCGGGAGGGGCGAGCAGTACTTC,CASSQARTSGRGEQYF
-,TRBJ1-1,15,TRBV2,-,TGTGCCAGCAGTGAAGCGCAGTTTTTGAACACTGAAGCTTTCTTT,CASSEAQFLNTEAFF
TRBD1,TRBJ1-5,16,TRBV2,-,TGTGCCAGCAGAGACGGGACAGATTATAGCAATCAGCCCCAGCATTTT,CASRDGTDYSNQPQHF
TRBD1,TRBJ2-1,15,TRBV7-8,many,TGTGCCAGCAGCCCGAGCCGGGACAGTTACAATGAGCAGTTCTTC,CASSPSRDSYNEQFF
-,TRBJ2-2,16,TRBV5-1,few,TGCGCCAGCAGCTTGGAGCCGGGTGGTATCCCCGGGGAGCTGTTTTTT,CASSLEPGGIPGELFF
TRBD2,TRBJ2-5,21,TRBV11-2,-,TGCGCCAGCAGCCAAGCCTCAATCGGGACTAGCGGGAGGGGGTACCAAGAGACCCAGTACTTC,CASSQASIGTSGRGYQETQYF
-,TRBJ2-7,17,TRBV27,-,TGTGCCAGCAGTTTTGCGGCGGGGACAAAGAGCTCCTACGAGCAGTACTTC,CASSFAAGTKSSYEQYF
TRBD2,TRBJ2-7,15,TRBV6-1,few,TGTGCCAGCAGTCGTAAAGGTGGGAGGGCCTACGAGCAGTACTTC,CASSRKGGRAYEQYF
-,TRBJ2-1,13,TRBV28,many,TGTGCCAGCAGGTATAGCCCTGGGGGTGAGCAGTTCTTC,CASRYSPGGEQFF
-,TRBJ2-2,16,TRBV10-3,few,TGTGCCATTTCTCCGGGAGTAGGTTGGGACACCGGGGAGCTGTTTTTT,CAISPGVGWDTGELFF
-,TRBJ2-1,13,TRBV9,few,TGTGCCAGCAGCGGAAGCCTGAGGGTCGAGCAGTTCTTC,CASSGSLRVEQFF
TRBD2,TRBJ2-7,21,TRBV7-8,-,TGTGCCAGCAGCTCTACCAGGGGACTAGCGGGAGCAATTGCCCTCTACTACGAGCAGTACTTC,CASSSTRGLAGAIALYYEQYF
TRBD2,TRBJ2-1,13,TRBV20-1,many,TGCAGTGCAACTAGCGGGAGGGAGAATGAGCAGTTCTTC,CSATSGRENEQFF
TRBD1,TRBJ2-1,15,TRBV7-9,-,TGTGCCAGCAGCGCTACAGGGGGCGACTACAATGAGCAGTTCTTC,CASSATGGDYNEQFF
-,TRBJ1-5,15,TRBV4-2,-,TGTGCCAGCAGCCAACTCCCGGGGAGCAATCAGCCCCAGCATTTT,CASSQLPGSNQPQHF